This T cell receptor (beta chain) was observed in a study of shared clonotypes between healthy human individuals. Study at large: Two female and a few male donors aged 18 to 49 were enrolled. Plates per donor: three CD4 naive, three CD4 memory, two CD8 naive, one CD8 memory.

This CDR3 region has 13 residues. Between the trimmed V and J ends, which lost 3 bases and 3 bases, there was a span of 10 bases. Original handling: Filtering differed because ImmunoSEQ produced junction-only sequences that carried no quality scores. Sequencing used immunoSEQ multiplex PCR; TCRdb keeps in-frame clones, though not all of them. From that table come the V and J calls and clone size; the DNA was used to work out D and trimming. The table has roughly 550,000 clones, about 95% seen once. Positively selected for CCR7, the CD45RO-negative cells used as naive CD8 cells excluded terminally differentiated effector memory CD45RA+ cells. The study drew its donors from healthy HIV-negative adults without recent acute infections or vaccinations.

Sequencing used naive CD8+ T cells sorted from blood. V is TRBV5-3 and J is TRBJ2-7; unclear D gene. TRBV5-3 is an open reading frame, and its role is uncertain. This sequence was found in a woman in her 30s in good health. CDR3 sequence: CARSSPKNYEQYF. The CDR3 bases are TGTGCCAGAAGCTCCCCAAAAAACTACGAGCAGTACTTC.